This TCR beta chain was captured by sequencing in a study of blood T cells in healthy people across ages. This CDR3 comprises 13 residues. CDR1 is LGHDT and CDR2 is YNNKEL in the germline V gene (reference sequence). V lost 8 bases and J lost 4; bases outside the gene matches: 7. Primed by a sample-barcoded 5' primer and a J-beta primer mix, a second PCR proceeded for about 7 to 11 cycles. The template-switch adaptor, which had 12 random nucleotides, put a tag on each cDNA molecule. Each CDR3 protein gets one entry after TCRdb re-called the 5' RACE reads with MiXCR. The table records about 1.4 million distinct CDR3 sequences, approximately 63% of them present only once.

This clonotype originated in a man aged 18-30 years in good health. V and J are TRBV3-1 and TRBJ2-7; TRBD1 agrees at 8 bases. Sequenced material: blood. The CDR3 reads CASSRQGQYEQYF. The CDR3 DNA sequence: TGTGCCAGCTCGAGACAGGGGCAGTACGAGCAGTACTTC.